The present T cell receptor beta chain was sequenced within a study of blood T cell repertoires in COVID-19 (dated by TCRdb to 2020 to 2022). Study-level background: Samples from collaborators originated in the United States, Italy and Spain and spanned both the acute and convalescent phases of COVID-19. The prospective study material was composed of cDNA or gDNA derived from T cells, B-cell-depleted T cells, or PBMCs. Deeply sampled blood TCRbeta repertoires from subjects exposed to, actively infected with, or recovered from COVID-19 were included in the dataset. A freely available public database, intended as a resource for researchers studying the immune response to SARS-CoV-2, is where the repertoires were released. Samples came from the ongoing ImmuneRACE study (first 160 participants) plus 1,254 subjects from 6 global collaborators. A de-identified subject ID, COVID-19 status, age in years and sex were almost always included in the sample metadata. HLA class I and class II types, where available, came from metadata supplied by the sample provider rather than from assay-based typing. Beyond this particular receptor, the publication reports: The quantity of clinical and demographic metadata differed by source and by participant and was supplied without curation.

TCRbeta CDR3 regions were amplified from genomic DNA using the immunoSEQ Assay, a bias-controlled multiplex PCR. The authors' pipeline ran thus. The number of nucleated cells in each sample was estimated from the amplification of reference gene primers within the assay. Sequence reads were collapsed and filtered to measure the absolute abundance of every unique TCRbeta CDR3 rearrangement. Productive Simpson clonality was computed per sample as the square root of Simpson's diversity index over productive rearrangements. TCRdb provides this immuneACCESS table in a form limited to in-frame rearrangements. Some clones are lacking; in checked studies, under half of them reflect an unresolved V gene, and why the rest are absent is not known. Clone size and V and J calls were adopted from that table, with D and trimming inferred from the DNA. The table for this sample lists 150,000 to 200,000 clones; 94% of them were counted only once. The ten largest make up 0.6% to 0.9% of the sample.

A word on this clone: Which antigen it targets is not known. Per-nucleotide qualities are absent, and no much larger clonotype sits a single base away.

V and J are truncated by 7 bases and 6 bases respectively, leaving an intervening sequence of 15 bases. The germline V gene gives CDR1 as MNHEY and CDR2 as SVGEGT. Its CDR3 holds 13 amino acids, cysteine through phenylalanine. The retained sequence is limited to the CDR3, 39 bases, with the frame set at the first base. In Seattle, one collaborating source enrolled patients while the infection was active and tracked those patients longitudinally over the course of disease. The collaborating institutions used their own protocols to collect whole blood in K2EDTA tubes. Collaborator samples were shipped for TCRbeta analysis as frozen whole blood, isolated PBMCs, or DNA extracted from either sample type.

The sequence is built from TRBV6-2 or TRBV6-3 and TRBJ1-2; D gene: possibly TRBD1, on 6 matching bases. This TCR derives from a man younger than 45 with COVID-19, enrolled during active disease. The sample was peripheral blood. The DNA sequence is TGTGCCAGCACCCCTCGAGGGGGAAATGGCTACACCTTC. This gives the protein CASTPRGGNGYTF.